This T cell receptor (beta chain) was recovered during a study of OX40 agonist ivuxolimab in advanced cancers. Profiling relied on immunoSEQ multiplex PCR, and the TCRdb table lists in-frame clones only, not all of them. The table has fewer than 70,000 clones, around 93% seen once; the top ten hold more than 9.5%. This CDR3 has 14 amino acids. The V segment lost 2 bases and the J segment 7 bases; nucleotides outside the gene matches: 3. Germline CDR1 is SGHNT and CDR2 is YENEEA. The chain has TRBV11-3 and TRBJ2-7, with 12 bases fitting TRBD2. The sequencing here drew on CD4+ or CD8+ T cells sorted from blood, taken in a trial of the OX40 agonist ivuxolimab. The source is an adult with an advanced solid tumor such as melanoma, head and neck, liver or kidney cancer. CDR3 DNA: TGTGCCAGCAGCTTAAAACTAGCGGGAGGAGAGCAGTACTTC. This translates into CASSLKLAGGEQYF.